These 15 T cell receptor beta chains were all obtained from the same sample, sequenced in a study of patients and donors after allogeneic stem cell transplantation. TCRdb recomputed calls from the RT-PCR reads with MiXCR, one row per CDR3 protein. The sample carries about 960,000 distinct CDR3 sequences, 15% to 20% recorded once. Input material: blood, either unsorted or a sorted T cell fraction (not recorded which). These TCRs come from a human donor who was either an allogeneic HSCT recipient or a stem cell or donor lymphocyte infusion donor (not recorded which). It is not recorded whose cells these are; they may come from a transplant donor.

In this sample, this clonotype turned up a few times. CDR3 in amino acids: CASSLGTGTGGDTQYF. The CDR3 region has the DNA TGTGCCAGCAGCTTAGGAACCGGGACAGGGGGAGATACGCAGTATTTT. The chain carries TRBV7-9 and TRBJ2-3, with 11 bases fitting TRBD1. V shed 1 base, J shed 5 bases, and the junction held 5 bases outside the gene matches. The germline gives CDR1 SEHNR, CDR2 FQNEAQ (reference sequence). The CDR3 is 16 residues long.

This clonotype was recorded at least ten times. CDR3 sequence: CATSVGLALYNEQFF. CDR3 DNA sequence: TGTGCCACCAGCGTGGGACTAGCGCTTTACAATGAGCAGTTCTTC. The V call is TRBV15, the J call TRBJ2-1, with 10 nucleotides matching TRBD2. This CDR3 contains 15 residues. The ends lost 5 bases at V and 4 bases at J; junction bases unmatched: 5. Germline CDR1 LNHNV, CDR2 YYDKDF (reference sequence). The full variable domain, with the rest looked up from reference TRBV15 and TRBJ2-1, is DAMVIQNPRYQVTQFGKPVTLSCSQTLNHNVMYWYQQKSSQAPKLLFHYYDKDFNNEADTPDNFQSRRPNTSFCFLDIRSPGLGDTAMYLCATSVGLALYNEQFFGPGTRLTVL.

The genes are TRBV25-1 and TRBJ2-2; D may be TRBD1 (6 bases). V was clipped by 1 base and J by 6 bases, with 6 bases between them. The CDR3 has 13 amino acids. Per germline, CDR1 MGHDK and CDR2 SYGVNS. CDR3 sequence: CASSEWGPGELFF. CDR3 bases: TGTGCCAGCAGTGAATGGGGGCCCGGGGAGCTGTTTTTT.

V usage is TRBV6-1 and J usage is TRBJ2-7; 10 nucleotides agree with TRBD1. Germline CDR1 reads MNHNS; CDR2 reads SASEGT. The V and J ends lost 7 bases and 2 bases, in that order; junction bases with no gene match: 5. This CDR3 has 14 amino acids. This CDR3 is CASKEDRGAYEQYF. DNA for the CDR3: TGTGCCAGCAAAGAGGACAGGGGGGCCTACGAGCAGTACTTC.

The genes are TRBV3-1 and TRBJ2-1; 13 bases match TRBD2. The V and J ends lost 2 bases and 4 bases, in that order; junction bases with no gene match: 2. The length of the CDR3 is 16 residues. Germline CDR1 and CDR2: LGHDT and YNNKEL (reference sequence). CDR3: CASSQQLAGGYNEQFF. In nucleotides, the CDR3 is TGTGCCAGCAGCCAACAACTAGCGGGGGGGTACAATGAGCAGTTCTTC.

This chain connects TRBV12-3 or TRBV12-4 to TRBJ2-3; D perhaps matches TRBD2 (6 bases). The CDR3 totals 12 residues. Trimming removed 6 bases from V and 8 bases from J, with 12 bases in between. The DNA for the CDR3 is TGTGCCAGCAGCCCTTGGGGAGGTACGCAGTATTTT. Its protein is CASSPWGGTQYF.

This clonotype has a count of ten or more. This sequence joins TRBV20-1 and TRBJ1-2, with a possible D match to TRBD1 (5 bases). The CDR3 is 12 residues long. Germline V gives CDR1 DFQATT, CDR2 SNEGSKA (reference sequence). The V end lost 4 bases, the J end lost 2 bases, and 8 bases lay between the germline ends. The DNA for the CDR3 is TGCAGTGCTATCGACAGAAACTATGGCTACACCTTC. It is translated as CSAIDRNYGYTF.

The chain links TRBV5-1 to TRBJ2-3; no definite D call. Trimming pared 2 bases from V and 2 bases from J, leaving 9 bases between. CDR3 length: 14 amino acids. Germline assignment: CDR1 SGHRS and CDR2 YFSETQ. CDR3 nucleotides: TGCGCCAGCAGCTTTCCCACCTCCACAGATACGCAGTATTTT. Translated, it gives CASSFPTSTDTQYF. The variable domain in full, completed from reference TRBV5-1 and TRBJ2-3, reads KAGVTQTPRYLIKTRGQQVTLSCSPISGHRSVSWYQQTPGQGLQFLFEYFSETQRNKGNFPGRFSGRQFSNSRSEMNVSTLELGDSALYLCASSFPTSTDTQYFGPGTRLTVL.

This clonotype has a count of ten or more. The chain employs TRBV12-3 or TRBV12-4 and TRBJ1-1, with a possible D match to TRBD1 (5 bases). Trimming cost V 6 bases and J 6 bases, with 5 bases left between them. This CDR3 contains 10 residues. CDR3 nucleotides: TGTGCCAGCAGAGGGGCTGAAGCTTTCTTT. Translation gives CASRGAEAFF.

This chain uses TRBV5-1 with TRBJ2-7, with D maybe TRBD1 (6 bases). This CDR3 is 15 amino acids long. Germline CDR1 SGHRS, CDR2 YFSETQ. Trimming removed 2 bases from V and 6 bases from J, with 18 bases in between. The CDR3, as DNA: TGCGCCAGCAGCTTCGAGACAGTAAAACAGGGCGAGCAGTACTTC. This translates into CASSFETVKQGEQYF.

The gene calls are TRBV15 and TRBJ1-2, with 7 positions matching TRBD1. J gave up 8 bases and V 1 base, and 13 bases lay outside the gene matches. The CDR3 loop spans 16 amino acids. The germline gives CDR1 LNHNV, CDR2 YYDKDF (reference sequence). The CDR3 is CATSRAGEGQIGGYTF. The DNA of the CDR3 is TGTGCCACCAGCAGAGCCGGAGAGGGACAGATAGGAGGCTACACCTTC.

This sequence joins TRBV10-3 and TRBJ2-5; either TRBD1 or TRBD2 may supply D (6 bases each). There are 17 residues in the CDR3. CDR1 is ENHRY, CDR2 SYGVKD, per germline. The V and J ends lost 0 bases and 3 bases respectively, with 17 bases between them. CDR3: CAISESLPRDTEETQYF. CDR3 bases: TGTGCCATCAGTGAGTCGCTACCGCGGGACACTGAAGAGACCCAGTACTTC.

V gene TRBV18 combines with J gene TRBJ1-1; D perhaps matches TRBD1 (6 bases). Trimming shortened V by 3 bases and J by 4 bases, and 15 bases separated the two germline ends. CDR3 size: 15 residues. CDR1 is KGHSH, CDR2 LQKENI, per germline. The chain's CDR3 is CASSPAGTLLTEAFF. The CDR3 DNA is TGTGCCAGCTCACCTGCAGGGACACTACTCACTGAAGCTTTCTTT.

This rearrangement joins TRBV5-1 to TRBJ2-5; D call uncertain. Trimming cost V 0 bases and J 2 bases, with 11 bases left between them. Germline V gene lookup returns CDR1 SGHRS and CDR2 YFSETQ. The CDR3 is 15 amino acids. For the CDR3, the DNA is TGCGCCAGCAGCTTGGCCAGCTACCTACAAGAGACCCAGTACTTC. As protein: CASSLASYLQETQYF.

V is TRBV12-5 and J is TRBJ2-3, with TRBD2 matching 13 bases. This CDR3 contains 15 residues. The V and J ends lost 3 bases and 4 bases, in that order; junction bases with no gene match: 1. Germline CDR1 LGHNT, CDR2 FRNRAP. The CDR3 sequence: CASGFGLAGADTQYF. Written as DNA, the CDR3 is TGTGCTAGTGGTTTCGGACTAGCGGGAGCAGATACGCAGTATTTT.